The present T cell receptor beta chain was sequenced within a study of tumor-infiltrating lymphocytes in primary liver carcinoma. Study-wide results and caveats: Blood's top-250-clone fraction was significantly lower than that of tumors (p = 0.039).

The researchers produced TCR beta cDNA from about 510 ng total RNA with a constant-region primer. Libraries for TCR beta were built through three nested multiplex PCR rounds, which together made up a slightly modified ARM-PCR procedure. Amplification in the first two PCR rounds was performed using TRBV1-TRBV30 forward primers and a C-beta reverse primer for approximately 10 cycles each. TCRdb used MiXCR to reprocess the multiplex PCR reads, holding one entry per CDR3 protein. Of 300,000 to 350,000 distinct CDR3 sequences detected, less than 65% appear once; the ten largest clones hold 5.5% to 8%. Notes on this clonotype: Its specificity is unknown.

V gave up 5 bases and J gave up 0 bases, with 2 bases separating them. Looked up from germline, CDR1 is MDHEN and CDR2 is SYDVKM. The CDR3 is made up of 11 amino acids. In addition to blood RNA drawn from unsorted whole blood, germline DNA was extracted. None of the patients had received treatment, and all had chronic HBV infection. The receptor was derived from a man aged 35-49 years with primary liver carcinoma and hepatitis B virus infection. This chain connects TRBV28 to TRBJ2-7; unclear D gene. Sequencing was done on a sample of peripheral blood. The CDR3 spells CASSTSYEQYF. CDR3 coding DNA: TGTGCCAGCAGTACCTCCTACGAGCAGTACTTC.